Described below is a single T cell receptor (beta chain) sequence and its context. This specimen belongs to a study of blood T cell repertoires in COVID-19. Overall study context: Acute and convalescent COVID-19 specimens originated in the United States, Italy and Spain.

Losses at the gene ends were 4 bases for V and 4 bases for J; bases not matched to a gene: 8. Germline V gene data show CDR1 as SGHTA and CDR2 as FQGTGA. The CDR3 is made up of 16 amino acids. Clones were sequenced by immunoSEQ multiplex PCR, and TCRdb holds only the in-frame ones, with some missing. The data show about 49,000 clones, with 81% seen just once and 20% to 25% held by the top ten. Sequencing used peripheral blood. The chain employs TRBV7-3 and TRBJ2-1; 9 nucleotides agree with TRBD1. The TCR sequence derives from a woman aged 80 or older with COVID-19, enrolled during active disease. The CDR3 DNA follows: TGTGCCAGCAGCTCCCAACACGGGACAGGGTACAATGAGCAGTTCTTC. Its translation: CASSSQHGTGYNEQFF.